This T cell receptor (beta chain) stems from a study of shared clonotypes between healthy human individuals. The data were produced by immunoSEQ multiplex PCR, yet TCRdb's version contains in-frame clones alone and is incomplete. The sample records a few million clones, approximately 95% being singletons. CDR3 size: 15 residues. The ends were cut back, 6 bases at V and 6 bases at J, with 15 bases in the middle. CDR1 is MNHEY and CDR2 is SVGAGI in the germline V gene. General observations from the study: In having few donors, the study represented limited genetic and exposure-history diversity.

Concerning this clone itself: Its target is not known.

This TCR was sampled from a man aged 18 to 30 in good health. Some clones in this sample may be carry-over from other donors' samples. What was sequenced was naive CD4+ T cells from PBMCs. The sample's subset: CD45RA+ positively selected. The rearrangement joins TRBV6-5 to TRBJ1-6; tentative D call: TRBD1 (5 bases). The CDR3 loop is CASSVGTPRNSPLHF. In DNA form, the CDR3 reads TGTGCCAGCAGCGTCGGGACTCCCCGTAATTCACCCCTCCACTTT.